This TCR beta chain comes out of a study of shared clonotypes between healthy human individuals. A deep-level run was used for the assay. TCRdb's copy holds only in-frame clones and misses some; the assay was immunoSEQ multiplex PCR. The table lists hundreds of thousands of clones, about four fifths of them singletons, with about 13% in the top ten. The germline gives CDR1 SGHRS, CDR2 YFSETQ. V was cut by 0 bases and J by 4 bases, with 16 bases left in between. The CDR3 runs to 16 residues. The J gene is TRBJ1-1, the V gene TRBV5-1; the D is unclear. The sequence derives from a woman in her 40s in good health. Some clones in this sample may be carry-over from other donors' samples. What was sequenced was PBMCs. The CDR3 DNA is TGCGCCAGCAGCTTGGCGGTTTCAGACTCCGGCACTGAAGCTTTCTTT. Its protein is CASSLAVSDSGTEAFF.